Below are 3 T cell receptor beta chains sequenced from a single sample in a study of T cell responses to AZD1222 COVID-19 vaccine. Method: immunoSEQ multiplex PCR; TCRdb's copy keeps in-frame clones and lacks some. The table lists around 150,000 clones, roughly 92% of them singletons. Sequencing was performed on peripheral blood, taken 28 days after the second AZD1222 dose. The receptors come from an adult who received the AZD1222 COVID-19 vaccine.

The chain recombines TRBV6-5 with TRBJ1-2; D possibly corresponds to TRBD1 (6 bases). The CDR3 runs 14 residues. Trimming stripped 6 bases from V and 2 bases from J, with 13 bases between. CDR1 and CDR2 (germline): MNHEY, SVGAGI. The CDR3: CASRTLGQNYGYTF. DNA for the CDR3: TGTGCCAGCAGGACTCTCGGACAGAACTATGGCTACACCTTC.

J is TRBJ2-3 and V is TRBV29-1, with TRBD2 matching over 8 bases. CDR3 length: 13 residues. Losses at the gene ends were 7 bases for V and 4 bases for J; bases not matched to a gene: 7. The germline gives CDR1 SQVTM, CDR2 ANQGSEA. CDR3 bases: TGCAGCGGATTAGGAGCGGGAGCAGATACGCAGTATTTT. Its translation: CSGLGAGADTQYF.

This chain connects TRBV19 to TRBJ1-6; TRBD1 aligns across 9 bases. The CDR3 is 14 residues long. Looked up from germline, CDR1 is LNHDA and CDR2 is SQIVND (reference sequence). V lost 4 bases and J lost 7; bases outside the gene matches: 2. The CDR3 sequence: CASSTDRGNSPLHF. The CDR3, as DNA: TGTGCCAGTAGTACTGACAGGGGGAATTCACCCCTCCACTTT.